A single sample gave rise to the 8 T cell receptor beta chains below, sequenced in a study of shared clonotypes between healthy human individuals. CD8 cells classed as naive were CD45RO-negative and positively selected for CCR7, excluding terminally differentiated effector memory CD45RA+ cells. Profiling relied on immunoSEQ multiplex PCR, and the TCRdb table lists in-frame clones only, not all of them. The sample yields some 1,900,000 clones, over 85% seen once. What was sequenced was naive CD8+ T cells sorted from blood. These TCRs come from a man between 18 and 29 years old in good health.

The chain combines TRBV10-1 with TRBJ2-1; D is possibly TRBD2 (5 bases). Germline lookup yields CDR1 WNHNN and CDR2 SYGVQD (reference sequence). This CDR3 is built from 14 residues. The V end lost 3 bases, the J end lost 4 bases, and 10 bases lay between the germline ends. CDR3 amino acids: CASSDVANYNEQFF. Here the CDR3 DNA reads TGCGCCAGCAGTGATGTAGCGAATTACAATGAGCAGTTCTTC.

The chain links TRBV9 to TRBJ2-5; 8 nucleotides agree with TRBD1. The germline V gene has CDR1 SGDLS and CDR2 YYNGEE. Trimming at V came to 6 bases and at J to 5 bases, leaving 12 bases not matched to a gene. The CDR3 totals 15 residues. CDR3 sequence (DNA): TGTGCCAGCACCCAGGATGCAGGGGGCACGGAGACCCAGTACTTC. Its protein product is CASTQDAGGTETQYF. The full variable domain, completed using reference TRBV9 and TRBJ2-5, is DSGVTQTPKHLITATGQRVTLRCSPRSGDLSVYWYQQSLDQGLQFLIQYYNGEERAKGNILERFSAQQFPDLHSELNLSSLELGDSALYFCASTQDAGGTETQYFGPGTRLLVL.

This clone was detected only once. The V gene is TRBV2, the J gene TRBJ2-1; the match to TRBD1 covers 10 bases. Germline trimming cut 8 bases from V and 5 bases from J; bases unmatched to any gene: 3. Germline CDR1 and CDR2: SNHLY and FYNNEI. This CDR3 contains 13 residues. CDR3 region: CASDRGHDNEQFF. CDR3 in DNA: TGTGCCAGCGACAGGGGGCACGACAATGAGCAGTTCTTC.

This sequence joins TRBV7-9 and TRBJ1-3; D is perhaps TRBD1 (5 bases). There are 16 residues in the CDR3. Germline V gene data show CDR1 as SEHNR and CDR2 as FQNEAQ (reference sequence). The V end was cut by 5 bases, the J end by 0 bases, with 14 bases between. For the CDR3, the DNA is TGTGCCAGCAGCACGACTCAGGGCTTCTCTGGAAACACCATATATTTT. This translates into CASSTTQGFSGNTIYF.

This CDR3 reads CASSLNVGEIAGELFF. The CDR3 bases are TGTGCCAGCAGTTTAAATGTAGGAGAGATAGCCGGGGAGCTGTTTTTT. The V gene is TRBV27, the J gene TRBJ2-2, with D hard to call. This CDR3 is built from 16 residues. V was shortened by 2 bases and J by 6 bases, with 16 bases between the two germline ends. Germline-derived CDR1 and CDR2 are MNHEY and SMNVEV (reference sequence).

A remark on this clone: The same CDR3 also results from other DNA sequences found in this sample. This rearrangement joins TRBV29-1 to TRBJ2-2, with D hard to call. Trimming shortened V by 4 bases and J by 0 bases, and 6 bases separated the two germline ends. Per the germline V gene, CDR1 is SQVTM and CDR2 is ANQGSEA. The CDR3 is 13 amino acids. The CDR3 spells CSVGHTNTGELFF. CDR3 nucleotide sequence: TGCAGCGTTGGGCATACGAACACCGGGGAGCTGTTTTTT.

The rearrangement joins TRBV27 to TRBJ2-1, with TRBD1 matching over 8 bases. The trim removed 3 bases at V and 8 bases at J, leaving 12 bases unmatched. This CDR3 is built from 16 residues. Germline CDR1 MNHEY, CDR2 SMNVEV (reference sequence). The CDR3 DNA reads TGTGCCAGCAGTTTTGGGGTCAGGGGGCGATTCGATGAGCAGTTCTTC. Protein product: CASSFGVRGRFDEQFF.

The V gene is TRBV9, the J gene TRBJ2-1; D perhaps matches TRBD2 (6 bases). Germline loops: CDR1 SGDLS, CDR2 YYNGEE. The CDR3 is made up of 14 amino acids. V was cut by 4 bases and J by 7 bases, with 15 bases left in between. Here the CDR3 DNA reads TGTGCCAGCAGCACCGGGACTTGGATTAATGAGCAGTTCTTC. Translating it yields CASSTGTWINEQFF.